The 25 T cell receptor beta chains below were found in one sample sequenced in a study of tumor and adjacent non-tumor tissue in lung cancer (dated by TCRdb to 2016 to 2019). RNA was extracted from bulk unsorted tissue and checked for quality with a NanoDrop ND-1000 and an Agilent 2100. The normal lung samples consisted of distant non-tumor tissue collected more than 3 cm from the tumor edge. Libraries were constructed by multiplex PCR. Sequencing was carried out with an Illumina HiSeq 2500. TCRbeta libraries were constructed through three rounds of nested PCR with primers (Table S4) according to protocols modified from ARM-PCR. The public reads were run again by TCRdb, first through fastp at Q25 and then through MiXCR, and only productive beta chains were kept. Rows are combined by CDR3 protein, so each entry shows the most common genes and DNA. Counted in this sample were about 86,000 distinct CDR3 sequences; more than 65% of them appeared once. The ten largest clones represent roughly 22% of the sample.

Sequencing was carried out using distant non-tumor lung tissue. The receptors stem from a woman aged 50 to 60 with non-small cell lung cancer.

Judged by abundance, this clonotype is medium-sized. The rearrangement uses TRBV11-2 and TRBJ2-1; D gene uncertain. CDR1 and CDR2 from the germline V gene are SGHAT and FQNNGV. This CDR3 comprises 16 residues. V was pared by 5 bases and J by 4 bases, with 18 bases between. The CDR3 nucleotides are TGTGCCAGCAGCCCCTCGGACGGACCCGTTTACAATGAGCAGTTCTTC. Translation gives CASSPSDGPVYNEQFF.

With regard to this clonotype: At one of its ends the junction is not consistent with the germline gene, which may arise from a read error. The gene calls are TRBV11-2 and TRBJ1-5; weak D call: TRBD1 (5 bases). CDR1 and CDR2 (germline): SGHAT, FQNNGV. The CDR3 runs 15 residues. CDR3 amino acids: CASRPSGGIDQPKHF. In DNA, the CDR3 is TGTGCCAGCAGGCCCTCCGGGGGAATTGATCAGCCCAAGCATTTT.

On this clonotype itself: One junction end does not reproduce the germline sequence, and a read error may be involved. The CDR3 nucleotides are TGTGCCAGTTACCCGGCGACAGGGGGTATGAACAATCAGCCCAAGCATTTT. Its translation is CASYPATGGMNNQPKHF. This sequence joins TRBV6-1 and TRBJ1-5; 9 positions agree with TRBD1. This CDR3 has 17 residues. Germline CDR1 reads MNHNS; CDR2 reads SASEGT.

As to this clonotype: The junction does not match germline at one end; this may be a read error. J is TRBJ2-2 and V is TRBV12-3 or TRBV12-4, with TRBD1 identical over 8 bases. This CDR3 has 15 residues. CDR3 sequence reads: CANSPRTGTTGELLF. The CDR3 bases are TGTGCCAACAGTCCGCGGACAGGGACAACCGGGGAGCTGCTTTTT.

This clonotype appeared many times. The chain employs TRBV30 and TRBJ2-1; the D is unclear. The ends were cut back, 5 bases at V and 0 bases at J, with 11 bases in the middle. CDR3 length: 14 amino acids. Germline assignment: CDR1 GTSNPN and CDR2 SVGIG (reference sequence). CDR3 in amino acids: CAWRRKSSYNEQFF. The CDR3 bases are TGTGCCTGGCGGCGGAAGAGCTCCTACAATGAGCAGTTCTTC.

This clonotype was counted once. No conserved phenylalanine or tryptophan ends this CDR3, so it is likely a read error. The genes are TRBV5-1 and TRBJ2-3; D possibly matches TRBD1 or TRBD2 (5 bases each). With 0 bases removed from V and 1 base from J, the gap between germline ends came to 12 bases. The CDR3 length is 16 residues. From germline, CDR1 is SGHRS and CDR2 YFSETQ. CDR3 sequence (DNA): TGCGCCAGCAGCTTGGGACACGTGGGGGGCACAGATACGCAGTATTTG. Its translation is CASSLGHVGGTDTQYL.

This chain joins TRBV11-3 and TRBJ2-7; D gene unclear. V lost 6 bases to trimming and J lost 4 bases, with 19 bases between them. The V gene's germline CDR1 is SGHNT and CDR2 YENEEA. The CDR3 contains 15 residues. The DNA for the CDR3 is TGTGCCAGCAGTCCCCTTGAAGTAGTGGGGTACGAGCAGTACTTC. Protein sequence: CASSPLEVVGYEQYF.

Details on this clonotype: Mismatch with germline at one junction end may stem from a read error. This chain joins TRBV6-5 and TRBJ1-5; D unresolved. CDR1 and CDR2 from the germline V gene are MNHEY and SVGAGI. The CDR3 consists of 15 residues. The CDR3 DNA sequence: TGTGGCAGCAGTTACTCGGGTATTAGCAATCAGCCCCACCATTTT. Amino acid sequence: CGSSYSGISNQPHHF.

A single count supports this clonotype. One end of the junction varies from germline; a read error may be responsible. The chain joins TRBV10-1 to TRBJ2-2, with TRBD2 matching 13 bases. The CDR3 length is 21 residues. Germline CDR1 and CDR2: WNHNN and SYGVQD (reference sequence). CDR3 coding DNA: TGCGCCAGCACTGAGCCGAGGGGACTAGCGGGATCGATTATGAACACCGGGGAGCTGTTTTTT. Its translation is CASTEPRGLAGSIMNTGELFF.

This clonotype has a single count. This rearrangement joins TRBV29-1 to TRBJ2-2; 12 bases are shared with TRBD2. Per germline, CDR1 SQVTM and CDR2 ANQGSEA. With V trimmed by 1 base and J by 16 bases, 16 bases remained unmatched. CDR3 size: 16 residues. The CDR3 is CSVEVPSGRAPGEQFF. The CDR3 DNA reads as TGCAGCGTTGAAGTCCCTAGCGGGAGGGCCCCCGGGGAACAGTTTTTT.

In this sample, this clonotype turned up a few times. Without the conserved terminal phenylalanine or tryptophan, this CDR3 likely stems from a read error. The V gene is TRBV28, the J gene TRBJ2-1, with 7 bases identical to TRBD2. Germline CDR1 and CDR2: MDHEN and SYDVKM. This CDR3 is 12 amino acids long. The DNA for the CDR3 is TGTGCTTCGAGCGGGAAAGGGAATGAGCAGTTCTTA. Its translation is CASSGKGNEQFL.

In regard to this clonotype: The germline gene is not matched at one end of the junction; a read error may be the cause. V gene TRBV29-1 combines with J gene TRBJ2-1; D may be TRBD2 (6 bases). CDR1 SQVTM and CDR2 ANQGSEA come from the germline V gene. This CDR3 comprises 17 residues. The CDR3 is CNVEGFGGVTSYDGQFF. The DNA of the CDR3 is TGCAACGTTGAAGGGTTCGGCGGGGTAACCTCCTACGATGGGCAGTTCTTC.

On this clonotype: Here the CDR3 omits its conserved ending phenylalanine or tryptophan, so a read error is the likely source. This chain joins TRBV10-3 and TRBJ2-7, with 7 bases aligning to TRBD2. The length of the CDR3 is 15 residues. Losses at the gene ends were 2 bases for V and 2 bases for J; bases not matched to a gene: 6. Germline lookup yields CDR1 ENHRY and CDR2 SYGVKD. The CDR3 loop is CAISEGSSGTYEQYL. In DNA form, the CDR3 reads TGTGCCATCAGTGAGGGTTCTAGCGGCACCTACGAGCAGTACTTA.

To note about this clonotype: This clone may be a read error of a much larger clone one base away. The chain employs TRBV5-1 and TRBJ1-6; 7 positions match TRBD1. Per the germline V gene, CDR1 is SGHRS and CDR2 is YFSETQ. The CDR3 covers 13 residues. In nucleotides, the CDR3 is TGCACCAGCAGGCAGCAGGGGGATTCACCCCTCCACTTT. Protein sequence: CTSRQQGDSPLHF. The full variable domain, its missing parts supplied by reference TRBV5-1 and TRBJ1-6, is KAGVTQTPRYLIKTRGQQVTLSCSPISGHRSVSWYQQTPGQGLQFLFEYFSETQRNKGNFPGRFSGRQFSNSRSEMNVSTLELGDSALYLCTSRQQGDSPLHFGNGTRLTVT.

The V and J genes are TRBV6-1 and TRBJ2-3; the D gene is possibly TRBD2 (5 bases). V was cut by 3 bases and J by 6 bases, with 19 bases left in between. The CDR3 is 16 amino acids. From germline, CDR1 is MNHNS and CDR2 SASEGT. CDR3: CASSEFAGGGMDTQYF. The DNA for the CDR3 is TGTGCCAGCAGTGAGTTTGCAGGAGGCGGAATGGATACGCAGTATTTT.

In this sample, this clonotype turned up many times. This likely comes from a read error, as the CDR3 has no conserved phenylalanine or tryptophan at its end. This chain connects TRBV28 to TRBJ1-1, with 7 bases that match TRBD1. The V segment lost 6 bases and the J segment 3 bases; nucleotides outside the gene matches: 19. The CDR3 consists of 18 residues. The germline gives CDR1 MDHEN, CDR2 SYDVKM. CDR3 region: CASSLHPGSTGIDTEAFS. In DNA, the CDR3 is TGTGCCAGCAGCCTCCACCCGGGATCGACAGGGATCGACACTGAAGCTTTCTCT.

Turning to this clonotype: A much larger clone is a single base away; this may be a read error. The V call is TRBV28, the J call TRBJ2-3; 10 nucleotides align to TRBD2. The CDR3 is 15 amino acids. Germline-derived CDR1 and CDR2 are MDHEN and SYDVKM. The CDR3 loop is CASSRLAGRTDRQYF. CDR3 coding DNA: TGTGCCAGCAGTCGACTAGCGGGTAGGACAGATAGGCAGTATTTT.

As concerns this clonotype: Possible read error: a much larger clone is one base away. This chain joins TRBV28 and TRBJ2-4; D may match TRBD1 or TRBD2 (5 bases each). V was shortened by 3 bases and J by 7 bases, with 13 bases between the two germline ends. The CDR3 has 14 amino acids. Germline V lookup: CDR1 MDHEN, CDR2 SYDVKM. This chain's CDR3 is CASSFKGSGNIQYF. CDR3 bases: TGTGCCAGCAGTTTTAAGGGGAGTGGCAACATTCAGTACTTC.

Details on this clonotype: The junction departs from the called germline gene at one end, perhaps through a read error. This chain connects TRBV28 to TRBJ2-5; D not certain. CDR1 MDHEN and CDR2 SYDVKM come from the germline V gene. The CDR3 is 12 amino acids. CDR3: CVSTPPCGTQYF. In DNA form, the CDR3 reads TGTGTCAGCACCCCGCCATGTGGGACCCAGTACTTC.

A word on this clonotype: An end of the junction differs from the germline gene, which may be a read error. The CDR3 DNA is TGTGCCAGCAGTCCACGTGACTCAGGTATCAATGATCAGTTCTTC. Translation gives CASSPRDSGINDQFF. This chain connects TRBV11-2 to TRBJ2-1; D is unresolved. The CDR3 length is 15 residues. Germline values: CDR1 SGHAT, CDR2 FQNNGV.

In the case of this clonotype: Because the CDR3 is missing its conserved closing phenylalanine or tryptophan, this is likely a read error. It is unclear where the CDR3 begins or ends on the DNA, so no DNA is shown, and the CDR3 is as TCRdb lists it. The J gene is TRBJ2-4, the V gene TRBV12-3 or TRBV12-4; the D call in the table, TRBD2, was not verified against the DNA. The CDR3 extends over 15 residues, inclusive of both ends. Here the CDR3 reads CASSLGAVDGAPIYL.

Worth noting for this clonotype: A read error may explain this, as a much larger clone is one base away. The chain joins TRBV2 to TRBJ2-5; D is perhaps TRBD2 (6 bases). The CDR3 spans 13 residues. Trimming took 5 bases from V and 5 from J, leaving 12 bases between them. CDR1 is SNHLY and CDR2 is FYNNEI in the germline V gene. The CDR3 reads CASSPRGRETQYF. The CDR3 region has the DNA TGTGCCAGCAGTCCACGGGGGAGGGAGACCCAGTACTTC.

This clonotype has just one count. The genes are TRBV6-5 and TRBJ2-2; 10 bases are a match to TRBD2. The CDR3 has 16 amino acids. V was clipped by 4 bases and J by 1 base; unmatched bases: 3. Per germline, CDR1 MNHEY and CDR2 SVGAGI. The CDR3 is CASSSGLAVNTGELFF. The CDR3 DNA is TGTGCCAGCAGTTCAGGACTAGCGGTGAACACCGGGGAGCTGTTTTTT.

In its sample, this clonotype was seen once. The junction departs from the called germline gene at one end, perhaps through a read error. V and J are TRBV11-2 and TRBJ2-1; tentatively, D is TRBD2 (6 bases). The CDR3 loop spans 15 amino acids. The germline CDR1 and CDR2 sequences are SGHAT and FQNNGV. The DNA of the CDR3 is TGTGCCAGCAACTTTTCCAGCGGGCTATATAGTGAGCAGTTTTTC. This gives the protein CASNFSSGLYSEQFF.

There are a few counts of this clonotype. The rearrangement joins TRBV28 to TRBJ1-4; D perhaps matches TRBD1 (5 bases). With 6 bases removed from V and 4 bases from J, the gap between germline ends came to 12 bases. This CDR3 comprises 14 residues. The V gene's germline CDR1 is MDHEN and CDR2 SYDVKM. CDR3 sequence: CASRHTGDNEKLFF. The CDR3 region has the DNA TGTGCCAGCAGGCATACAGGTGATAATGAAAAACTGTTTTTT.